The clone carrying this T cell receptor (beta chain) was detected only a few times. The CDR3 is 14 residues long. V was pared by 4 bases and J by 3 bases, with 11 bases between. Per germline, CDR1 KGHDR and CDR2 SFDVKD. This sample was included in a study of blood T cells in healthy people across ages. A minimum of 5 micrograms of total RNA was extracted per sample. A second about 6 to 12 cycle PCR used barcoded and J-beta primers. Every cDNA molecule bore a tag from a template-switch adaptor containing 12 random nucleotides. TCRdb re-called the 5' RACE reads with MiXCR, one entry per CDR3 protein. The table has under 700,000 distinct CDR3 sequences, 24% seen once. These same data were also listed under a study on T cells of mothers and their children.

This TCR derives from a boy aged 5-17 years in good health. Sequenced input: blood. The V call is TRBV24-1, the J call TRBJ2-5, with TRBD1 as a possible D gene (6 bases). CDR3 nucleotides: TGTGCCACCAGTGACAGGCAGGGGAAAGAGACCCAGTACTTC. Its translation is CATSDRQGKETQYF.